This T cell receptor beta chain was retrieved from a study of tumor-infiltrating lymphocytes in localized non-small cell lung cancer. The sample holds a few counts of this clone. Its antigen is currently unknown. This CDR3 region has 13 residues. Per the germline V gene, CDR1 is SGHDT and CDR2 is YYEEEE. With 0 bases removed from V and 4 bases from J, the gap between germline ends came to 7 bases. Regarding the study as a whole: Only some patients had TCR sequencing, depending on available tissue.

The assay was immunoSEQ multiplex PCR, and TCRdb's table has in-frame clones only and misses some. Here the sample spans under 8,000 clones, approximately 80% being singletons. The sequencing input was lung tumor tissue. This receptor was obtained from a human donor with non-small cell lung cancer. The V call is TRBV5-6, the J call TRBJ1-1; D gene unclear. In DNA, the CDR3 is TGTGCCAGCAGCTTGGGGGCGGGCACTGAAGCTTTCTTT. This gives the protein CASSLGAGTEAFF.